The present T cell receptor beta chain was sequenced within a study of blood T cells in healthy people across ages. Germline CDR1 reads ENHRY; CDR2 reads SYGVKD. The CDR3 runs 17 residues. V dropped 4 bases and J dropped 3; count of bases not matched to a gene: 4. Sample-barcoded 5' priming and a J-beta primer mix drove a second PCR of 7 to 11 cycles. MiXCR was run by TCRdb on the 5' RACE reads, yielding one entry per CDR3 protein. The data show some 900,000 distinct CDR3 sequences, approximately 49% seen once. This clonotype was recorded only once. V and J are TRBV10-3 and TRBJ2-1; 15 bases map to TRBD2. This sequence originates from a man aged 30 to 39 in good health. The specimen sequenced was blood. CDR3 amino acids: CAISGTSGGALYNEQFF. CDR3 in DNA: TGTGCCATCAGTGGGACTAGCGGGGGGGCACTCTACAATGAGCAGTTCTTC.